Described below is a single TCR beta chain sequence and its context. Antigen: not known. Clones were read by immunoSEQ multiplex PCR, and TCRdb kept only the in-frame ones, dropping some. The repertoire holds about 82,000 clones, with about 82% as singletons. This sample is part of a study of OX40 agonist ivuxolimab in advanced cancers. The study's findings and limits: Undetermined was the antigen specificity of the expanded peripheral T cells.

Per the germline V gene, CDR1 is SGHAT and CDR2 is FQNNGV. Trimming cost V 5 bases and J 2 bases, with 9 bases left between them. The length of the CDR3 is 13 residues. The chain carries TRBV11-2 and TRBJ2-5; D is ambiguous. Sequences were derived from CD4+ or CD8+ T cells sorted from blood, sampled in a trial of the OX40 agonist ivuxolimab. The sequence came from an adult with an advanced solid tumor such as melanoma, head and neck, liver or kidney cancer. CDR3 in amino acids: CASSPGLQETQYF. As DNA, the CDR3 is TGTGCCAGCAGCCCCGGGCTGCAAGAGACCCAGTACTTC.